These T cell receptor beta chains were read from a single sample in a study of T cell changes during pregnancy in multiple sclerosis. The table came from immunoSEQ multiplex PCR; TCRdb's copy has only in-frame clones and leaves some out. The sample has 50,000 to 75,000 clones, around nine tenths seen once. The sequencing here drew on peripheral blood, taken in the first trimester of pregnancy. These receptor sequences come from a female donor in good health, enrolled as a control in a pregnancy study. Each CDR3 is given with its conserved first and last residue. The D gene is left open where the match is weak. The size entry is marked missing in some rows and otherwise reads once, few, many or a size class.

v_gene	j_gene	d_gene	abundance	CDR3aa	CDR3nt
TRBV7-2	TRBJ2-3	.	once	CASSRGLARTDTQYF	TGTGCCAGCAGTCGGGGACTGGCTCGCACAGATACGCAGTATTTT
TRBV9	TRBJ2-7	TRBD2	.	CASSPYSGNPHEQYF	TGTGCCAGCAGCCCCTATAGCGGGAACCCCCACGAGCAGTACTTC
TRBV6-6	TRBJ1-4	TRBD1	.	CATQGVLGNEKLFF	TGTGCCACACAGGGGGTCCTGGGTAATGAAAAACTGTTTTTT
TRBV2	TRBJ2-4	.	.	CASSGGHIQYF	TGTGCCAGCAGCGGGGGACACATTCAGTACTTC
TRBV9	TRBJ2-5	TRBD2	.	CASSAPSGLAGVTQETQYF	TGTGCCAGCAGCGCCCCATCGGGACTAGCGGGGGTGACCCAAGAGACCCAGTACTTC
TRBV5-6	TRBJ1-2	.	.	CASSLVLAYNYGYTF	TGTGCCAGCAGCTTGGTGTTGGCTTATAACTATGGCTACACCTTC
TRBV27	TRBJ1-2	TRBD1	few	CASSRLQGLYGYTF	TGTGCCAGCAGTCGACTACAGGGGCTCTATGGCTACACCTTC
TRBV28	TRBJ2-1	TRBD1	.	CASRHLTGNNEQFF	TGTGCCAGCAGGCATTTGACAGGGAACAATGAGCAGTTCTTC
TRBV5-4	TRBJ2-3	TRBD2	.	CASSSGTSGRAETDTQYF	TGTGCCAGCAGCTCCGGGACTAGCGGGAGGGCCGAAACAGATACGCAGTATTTT
TRBV19	TRBJ2-2	TRBD2	.	CASSTPRLAGGRTGELFF	TGTGCCAGTAGTACCCCGAGACTAGCGGGGGGTAGAACCGGGGAGCTGTTTTTT
TRBV4-1	TRBJ2-7	TRBD1	.	CASSYWSGQIGEQYF	TGCGCCAGCAGCTACTGGTCGGGACAGATAGGCGAGCAGTACTTC
TRBV29-1	TRBJ1-2	TRBD1	.	CSVEDGDRSYGYTF	TGCAGCGTTGAAGATGGGGACAGGTCCTATGGCTACACCTTC
TRBV6-1	TRBJ2-1	TRBD2	.	CASTPGGGSYNEQFF	TGTGCCAGCACCCCGGGGGGAGGCTCCTACAATGAGCAGTTCTTC
TRBV2	TRBJ1-6	.	.	CASSRQSSYNSPLHF	TGTGCCAGCAGTCGACAGAGCTCCTATAATTCACCCCTCCACTTT
TRBV5-5	TRBJ1-1	.	.	CASSFDRHTEAFF	TGTGCCAGCAGCTTCGACAGGCACACTGAAGCTTTCTTT
TRBV7-2	TRBJ2-3	.	.	CASSFSLYTDTQYF	TGTGCCAGCAGCTTCTCCCTATACACAGATACGCAGTATTTT
TRBV18	TRBJ2-3	TRBD2	.	CASSPPLAGGTDTQYF	TGTGCCAGCTCACCACCCCTAGCGGGGGGCACAGATACGCAGTATTTT
TRBV27	TRBJ1-3	TRBD1	.	CASSHTGTDLTSRTF	TGTGCCAGCAGTCATACCGGGACAGATCTAACCTCGCGCACTTTT
TRBV6-6	TRBJ2-2	.	.	CASSYSYTGELFF	TGTGCCAGCAGTTATTCTTACACCGGGGAGCTGTTTTTT
TRBV28	TRBJ2-4	TRBD1	.	CASSLEGAAKNIQYF	TGTGCCAGCAGTTTAGAGGGGGCGGCCAAAAACATTCAGTACTTC
TRBV19	TRBJ1-6	.	.	CASSIDRSYNSPLHF	TGTGCCAGTAGTATCGACAGGTCCTATAATTCACCCCTCCACTTT
TRBV29-1	TRBJ2-3	.	.	CSASGHSTDTQYF	TGCAGCGCAAGCGGGCATAGCACAGATACGCAGTATTTT
TRBV7-6	TRBJ2-1	.	.	CASSPDAVGEQFF	TGTGCCAGCAGCCCGGATGCTGTCGGGGAGCAGTTCTTC
TRBV19	TRBJ1-1	TRBD1	.	CASSIRAGTVNTEAFF	TGTGCCAGTAGTATACGGGCAGGGACAGTGAACACTGAAGCTTTCTTT
TRBV28	TRBJ1-2	TRBD1	.	CAIGTGGKSYDGYTF	TGTGCCATCGGGACAGGGGGCAAAAGTTACGATGGCTACACCTTC
TRBV7-9	TRBJ2-5	TRBD2	.	CASSLGRGGQETQYF	TGTGCCAGCAGCTTAGGTCGCGGGGGGCAAGAGACCCAGTACTTC
TRBV19	TRBJ1-3	.	once	CASTLSGISGNTIYF	TGTGCCAGTACCCTGTCGGGGATCTCTGGAAACACCATATATTTT
TRBV28	TRBJ2-6	.	.	CASSLYRDPPSGANVLTF	TGTGCCAGCAGTTTATACAGGGACCCTCCCTCTGGGGCCAACGTCCTGACTTTC
TRBV7-9	TRBJ1-1	TRBD1	.	CASSLALGGPDRAFF	TGTGCCAGCAGCTTAGCTTTAGGGGGCCCTGACAGAGCTTTCTTT
TRBV7-9	TRBJ1-4	TRBD1	.	CASTTGVGEKLFF	TGTGCCAGCACTACAGGGGTAGGGGAAAAACTGTTTTTT
TRBV25-1	TRBJ1-2	TRBD1	.	CASSGTGGYYGYTF	TGTGCCAGCAGCGGAACAGGGGGCTACTATGGCTACACCTTC
TRBV7-7	TRBJ2-5	TRBD1	.	CASSQMGTGGASETQYF	TGTGCCAGCAGCCAGATGGGGACAGGGGGCGCATCGGAGACCCAGTACTTC
TRBV29-1	TRBJ2-3	.	.	CSVEEARVDTQYF	TGCAGCGTTGAAGAGGCGAGGGTGGATACGCAGTATTTT
TRBV4-2	TRBJ2-5	TRBD2	.	CASSQKGLAGGQETQYF	TGTGCCAGCAGCCAAAAGGGGCTAGCGGGGGGCCAAGAGACCCAGTACTTC
TRBV4-3	TRBJ2-1	TRBD2	.	CASSQDRGGSHNEQFF	TGCGCCAGCAGCCAAGATCGGGGCGGGAGCCACAATGAGCAGTTCTTC
TRBV9	TRBJ1-6	.	.	CASSVGPFLNSPLHF	TGTGCCAGCAGCGTAGGGCCGTTCTTAAATTCACCCCTCCACTTT
TRBV5-4	TRBJ2-1	.	.	CASSPWSGVNNEQFF	TGTGCCAGCAGCCCTTGGTCCGGGGTAAACAATGAGCAGTTCTTC
TRBV11-3	TRBJ2-3	TRBD2	.	CASSLWSGRSTDTQYF	TGTGCCAGCAGCTTATGGAGCGGGAGAAGCACAGATACGCAGTATTTT
TRBV11-3	TRBJ1-1	.	.	CASSFSPGETEAFF	TGTGCCAGCAGCTTTTCGCCAGGGGAGACTGAAGCTTTCTTT
TRBV9	TRBJ2-1	TRBD1	.	CASSGLPGQGDYNEQFF	TGTGCCAGCAGCGGCCTACCGGGACAGGGTGACTACAATGAGCAGTTCTTC
TRBV7-9	TRBJ1-4	.	.	CASGTGTGNEKLFF	TGTGCCAGCGGTACAGGGACGGGTAATGAAAAACTGTTTTTT
TRBV7-9	TRBJ2-2	.	.	CASSWGAGANTGELFF	TGTGCCAGCAGCTGGGGAGCAGGAGCGAACACCGGGGAGCTGTTTTTT
TRBV2	TRBJ2-3	.	.	CASSERLQRITDTQYF	TGTGCCAGCAGTGAGAGACTTCAGCGGATCACAGATACGCAGTATTTT